The rows below give T cell receptor beta chains drawn from one sample of a study of cytomegalovirus exposure and HLA in healthy donors. The protocol was immunoSEQ multiplex PCR, while the TCRdb copy is restricted to in-frame clones and leaves out a portion. Among approximately 92,000 clones, around 70% were seen once, and the ten largest hold approximately 2.9%. The sequenced sample was PBMCs. These receptors all come from a man in his fifties or sixties in good health and CMV-seronegative. CDR3s include the opening cysteine and the closing phenylalanine or tryptophan. The D gene is left open where the match is weak. The size entry is marked missing in some rows and otherwise reads once, few, many or a size class.

v_gene,j_gene,abundance,d_gene,CDR3aa,CDR3nt
TRBV29-1,TRBJ2-1,.,TRBD2,CSVHGLAEPSSYNEQFF,TGCAGCGTACACGGACTAGCGGAACCGAGCTCCTACAATGAGCAGTTCTTC
TRBV30,TRBJ1-2,.,.,CAWSAGGRVVGYPF,TGTGCCTGGAGTGCAGGAGGAAGGGTCGTAGGCTACCCCTTC
TRBV19,TRBJ1-4,.,.,CASSRLARYEKLFF,TGTGCCAGTAGTAGGTTGGCGAGGTATGAAAAACTGTTTTTT
TRBV5-1,TRBJ2-7,.,TRBD1,CASSYRDSAYEQYF,TGCGCCAGCAGCTACCGGGACAGTGCCTACGAGCAGTACTTC
TRBV6-1,TRBJ1-6,.,.,CASSEVGGSSPLHF,TGTGCCAGCAGTGAAGTGGGGGGGAGTTCACCCCTCCACTTT
TRBV6-8,TRBJ2-3,.,.,CASSYSAVLMRLSTDTQYF,TGTGCCAGCAGTTACTCTGCAGTGCTCATGAGACTTAGCACAGATACGCAGTATTTT
TRBV27,TRBJ1-2,.,.,CASSLSGYQGSGLAYYGYTF,TGTGCCAGCAGTTTAAGCGGGTACCAAGGGTCGGGGTTAGCTTACTATGGCTACACCTTC
TRBV7-9,TRBJ1-2,few,TRBD1,CASRRRGTGVNGYTF,TGTGCCAGCAGGCGCCGAGGGACAGGGGTAAATGGCTACACCTTC
TRBV19,TRBJ2-3,.,.,CASSYGGQWTDTQYF,TGTGCCAGTAGTTATGGGGGACAATGGACAGATACGCAGTATTTT
TRBV7-2,TRBJ2-1,.,.,CASSYRTGGYNEQFF,TGTGCCAGCAGCTATCGGACCGGGGGATACAATGAGCAGTTCTTC
TRBV7-9,TRBJ1-1,.,.,CASSARGGGGTEAFF,TGTGCCAGCAGCGCGCGCGGGGGCGGGGGCACTGAAGCTTTCTTT
TRBV5-1,TRBJ2-1,once,TRBD2,CASSPGGYNEQFF,TGCGCCAGCAGCCCGGGAGGCTACAATGAGCAGTTCTTC
TRBV19,TRBJ1-1,once,TRBD1,CATTGDVVIPEAFF,TGTGCCACCACAGGGGACGTTGTCATTCCCGAAGCTTTCTTT
TRBV4-1,TRBJ1-2,.,.,CASSQVDRGDNYGYTF,TGCGCCAGCAGCCAAGTAGATCGGGGGGACAACTATGGCTACACCTTC
TRBV10-2,TRBJ2-2,.,TRBD1,CASSVGGRTGELFF,TGCGCCAGCAGTGTAGGGGGCCGGACCGGGGAGCTGTTTTTT
TRBV5-4,TRBJ2-7,.,TRBD2,CASSLKVGLATYEQYF,TGTGCCAGCAGCCTGAAGGTGGGACTAGCGACCTACGAGCAGTACTTC
TRBV5-8,TRBJ2-5,.,.,CASSLKIQSGVETQYF,TGTGCCAGCAGCTTGAAGATCCAGTCAGGGGTAGAGACCCAGTACTTC
TRBV29-1,TRBJ2-6,few,.,CSVARDSGANVLTF,TGCAGCGTCGCCAGGGACTCTGGGGCCAACGTCCTGACTTTC
TRBV18,TRBJ1-4,.,.,CASSPPEVGNEKLFF,TGTGCCAGCTCACCACCGGAGGTGGGGAATGAAAAACTGTTTTTT
TRBV4-1,TRBJ1-5,once,.,CASSPGGRPSNQPQHF,TGCGCCAGCAGCCCGGGTGGAAGGCCTAGCAATCAGCCCCAGCATTTT
TRBV7-2,TRBJ2-7,.,TRBD1,CASSSRLPGGGQGLLEQYF,TGTGCCAGCAGCTCAAGGCTCCCTGGGGGGGGACAGGGGCTTCTCGAGCAGTACTTC
TRBV27,TRBJ2-5,once,TRBD1,CASSFYGTGQETQYF,TGTGCCAGCAGTTTCTACGGGACAGGACAAGAGACCCAGTACTTC
TRBV25-1,TRBJ1-4,few,.,CASSESGGTHEKLFF,TGTGCCAGCAGTGAATCTGGGGGGACCCATGAAAAACTGTTTTTT
TRBV5-4,TRBJ2-3,.,TRBD2,CASSTRVAGYFNTQYF,TGTGCCAGCAGCACCCGGGTAGCGGGTTACTTTAATACGCAGTATTTT
TRBV4-2,TRBJ2-2,.,.,CASSPDKIYTGELFF,TGTGCCAGCAGCCCGGACAAGATATACACCGGGGAGCTGTTTTTT
TRBV5-6,TRBJ1-1,.,TRBD1,CASSLDRGELTAEAFF,TGTGCCAGCAGCTTGGACAGGGGGGAGCTGACGGCTGAAGCTTTCTTT
TRBV7-3,TRBJ2-5,.,.,CASSPGSGETQYF,TGTGCCAGCAGCCCAGGCTCAGGGGAGACCCAGTACTTC
TRBV19,TRBJ2-7,.,.,CASSVTGQSYEQYF,TGTGCCAGTAGTGTGACCGGACAGTCATACGAGCAGTACTTC
TRBV5-1,TRBJ2-1,.,TRBD2,CASSLTSGYEQFF,TGCGCCAGCAGCTTGACTAGCGGGTATGAGCAGTTCTTC
TRBV10-3,TRBJ1-5,few,TRBD1,CATGQGNRNSNQPQHF,TGTGCCACCGGACAGGGGAACCGTAATAGCAATCAGCCCCAGCATTTT
TRBV6-5,TRBJ1-1,.,TRBD1,CASSYSSGQGGTEAFF,TGTGCCAGCAGTTACTCCTCGGGACAGGGAGGCACTGAAGCTTTCTTT
TRBV5-1,TRBJ2-7,.,.,CASSGGNSYEQYF,TGCGCCAGCAGCGGAGGCAACTCCTACGAGCAGTACTTC
TRBV29-1,TRBJ2-5,.,TRBD2,CSVARSSGGAETQYF,TGCAGCGTTGCTCGGAGTAGCGGGGGGGCAGAGACCCAGTACTTC
TRBV10-3,TRBJ2-3,.,TRBD1,CAIREGTGPDTQYF,TGTGCCATCAGGGAGGGGACAGGGCCAGATACGCAGTATTTT
TRBV4-2,TRBJ1-4,.,TRBD1,CASSPYPRGQDEKLFF,TGTGCCAGCAGCCCATATCCGCGGGGACAGGATGAAAAACTGTTTTTT
TRBV5-1,TRBJ2-1,.,.,CASSSGILYNEQFF,TGCGCCAGCAGCTCCGGGATCTTATACAATGAGCAGTTCTTC
TRBV5-1,TRBJ2-3,.,.,CASRGTGDTQYF,TGCGCCAGCAGGGGAACAGGAGATACGCAGTATTTT
TRBV6-1,TRBJ2-3,many,TRBD2,CASSKTSGSTDTQYF,TGTGCCAGCAGTAAGACTAGCGGAAGCACAGATACGCAGTATTTT
TRBV4-3,TRBJ2-5,.,TRBD1,CASSQDRGQGSETQYF,TGCGCCAGCAGCCAAGATAGGGGACAGGGATCAGAGACCCAGTACTTC
TRBV5-6,TRBJ1-2,.,.,CASSLEGRGDRYGYTF,TGTGCCAGCAGCTTAGAGGGGAGGGGTGATCGGTATGGCTACACCTTC
TRBV5-6,TRBJ1-1,.,.,CASSLGRWGRGTEAFF,TGTGCCAGCAGCTTAGGGCGGTGGGGGCGGGGGACTGAAGCTTTCTTT
TRBV5-1,TRBJ1-1,.,.,CASSLWGARGTEAFF,TGCGCCAGCAGCTTGTGGGGTGCCAGGGGCACTGAAGCTTTCTTT
TRBV28,TRBJ2-2,few,TRBD2,CASSSLRGGGIGELFF,TGTGCCAGCAGTTCCCTGAGGGGCGGGGGGATCGGGGAGCTGTTTTTT
TRBV5-1,TRBJ2-2,.,.,CASRKQGYTGELFF,TGCGCCAGCCGAAAACAGGGTTACACCGGGGAGCTGTTTTTT
TRBV5-1,TRBJ1-5,.,TRBD1,CASSPGTGPQPQHF,TGCGCCAGCAGTCCCGGGACAGGGCCCCAGCCCCAGCATTTT